These T cell receptor beta chains were read from a single sample in a study of blood T cells in healthy people across ages. TCRdb recomputed calls from the 5' RACE reads with MiXCR, one row per CDR3 protein. The sample records some 730,000 distinct CDR3 sequences, 22% being singletons. Sequencing was done on a sample of blood. The receptor set was obtained from a man aged 65 to 79 in good health. Each CDR3 is given with its conserved first and last residue. The D gene is left open where the match is weak. Only part of the rows carry a size: once, few, many, or a class if the clone is expanded.

clone_size j_call v_call d_call cdr3_nt cdr3_aa
many TRBJ2-3 TRBV5-1 TRBD2 TGCGCCAGCAGCGGCGGACTAGCGGGGGTCACAGATACGCAGTATTTT CASSGGLAGVTDTQYF
NA TRBJ1-4 TRBV14 NA TGTGCCAGCAGCCAATCAATTACAGTGGCCGAAAAACTGTTTTTT CASSQSITVAEKLFF
few TRBJ1-5 TRBV5-1 NA TGCGCCAGCCTCAATCAGCCCCAGCATTTT CASLNQPQHF
few TRBJ2-7 TRBV6-6 NA TGTGCCAGCAGAGGGCAGGACTACGAGCAGTACTTC CASRGQDYEQYF
few TRBJ1-2 TRBV7-9 NA TGTGCCAGCAGCTTACCGAGGGTCCCGATCTATGGCTACACCTTC CASSLPRVPIYGYTF
few TRBJ2-3 TRBV11-2 NA TGTGCCATCCGAGACTGGATAACAGATACGCAGTATTTT CAIRDWITDTQYF
NA TRBJ2-3 TRBV12-3/TRBV12-4 NA TGTGCCAGCAGACAGGGTTTCGATACGCAGTATTTT CASRQGFDTQYF
many TRBJ1-1 TRBV30 NA TGTGCCTGGAGTGGGACAGCGGGGAACACTGAAGCTTTCTTT CAWSGTAGNTEAFF
NA TRBJ2-5 TRBV12-3/TRBV12-4 TRBD2 TGTGCCAGCAGTTCCTCCAAGACTAGCGGGGGCAGTGAGACCCAGTACTTC CASSSSKTSGGSETQYF
few TRBJ2-7 TRBV10-3 NA TGTGCCATCAGTGGCGTACAACCCCTCGAGCAGTACTTC CAISGVQPLEQYF
few TRBJ1-5 TRBV7-2 NA TGTGCCGGCAGCCCCCAAAACCTAAGCAATCAGCCCCAGCATTTT CAGSPQNLSNQPQHF
NA TRBJ2-4 TRBV6-1 NA TGTGCCAGCAGTGAAGCGGGCAGGTTTCAGTACTTC CASSEAGRFQYF
few TRBJ2-1 TRBV7-9 NA TGTGCCAGCAGCTCAAATGGGGGTGAGCAGTTCTTC CASSSNGGEQFF
many TRBJ2-3 TRBV29-1 NA TGCAGCGTAAGAAGCACAGATACGCAGTATTTT CSVRSTDTQYF
few TRBJ2-3 TRBV7-3 NA TGTGCCAGCAGCTTTACGGGAGCCACAGATACGCAGTATTTT CASSFTGATDTQYF
NA TRBJ1-1 TRBV6-5 TRBD1 TGTGCCAGCGGGCGGACAGGGGGTAAGACGGCTGAAGCTTTCTTT CASGRTGGKTAEAFF
NA TRBJ2-3 TRBV12-3/TRBV12-4 NA TGTGCCAGCAGTTCCCGACTATGGGGATACAGCACAGATACGCAGTATTTT CASSSRLWGYSTDTQYF
few TRBJ1-2 TRBV7-2 TRBD1 TGTGCCAGCAGCCGACGTGGGACAGGGTACGGCTACACCTTC CASSRRGTGYGYTF
few TRBJ2-3 TRBV28 NA TGTGCCAGCACTCCGGGGACAGATACGCAGTATTTT CASTPGTDTQYF
NA TRBJ2-4 TRBV29-1 NA TGCAGCGCCCGGACAGGAGGGAATGGAAACATTCAGTACTTC CSARTGGNGNIQYF
NA TRBJ1-3 TRBV5-1 NA TGCGCCAGCAGCTTCGGGACTCCTGGGAACACCATATATTTT CASSFGTPGNTIYF
NA TRBJ1-5 TRBV20-1 TRBD1 TGCAGTGCTAGCGGGACAGGGTATCAGCCCCAGCATTTT CSASGTGYQPQHF
NA TRBJ1-2 TRBV29-1 TRBD1 TGCAGCGTTGGACAGGGGGGGACAGCTAACTATGGCTACACCTTC CSVGQGGTANYGYTF
NA TRBJ1-5 TRBV28 NA TGTGCCAGCAGGGACTTTACTAGCAATCAGCCCCAGCATTTT CASRDFTSNQPQHF
few TRBJ2-2 TRBV5-1 NA TGCGCCAGCAGACCTGAAGGAACCGGGGAGCTGTTTTTT CASRPEGTGELFF
few TRBJ1-3 TRBV29-1 NA TGCAGCGTTGTGGCATCCGGAAACACCATATATTTT CSVVASGNTIYF
many TRBJ1-2 TRBV7-9 TRBD1 TGTGCCAGCAGTCTGGACAGGGGGCTTGGCTACACCTTC CASSLDRGLGYTF
NA TRBJ2-6 TRBV20-1 TRBD2 TGCAGTGCTTTCCGGACTAGCGGGGGGGCCAGAGGGGCCAACGTCCTGACTTTC CSAFRTSGGARGANVLTF
few TRBJ2-5 TRBV12-3/TRBV12-4 NA TGTGCCAGCACCATGGGGGCCCAAGAGACCCAGCACTTC CASTMGAQETQHF
few TRBJ1-1 TRBV6-5 NA TGTGCCAGCAGTGGGGCCCTGGAGAACACTGGAGCTTTCTTT CASSGALENTGAFF
NA TRBJ2-7 TRBV20-1 NA TGCAGTGCCCGGAGGGGGGCTGAGCAGTACTTC CSARRGAEQYF
few TRBJ2-7 TRBV29-1 TRBD2 TGCAGCGTCGGGGGGGTACAGTTTGCATACGAGCAGTACTTC CSVGGVQFAYEQYF
few TRBJ1-2 TRBV21-1 NA TGTGCCAGCAGCAAAGGGGGGGGGAGTTTCTACACCTTC CASSKGGGSFYTF
NA TRBJ2-3 TRBV5-1 NA TGCGCCAGCAGCTTGGGATCCGGGGGAGGAGATACGCAGTATTTT CASSLGSGGGDTQYF
NA TRBJ1-2 TRBV30 NA TGTGCCTGGAAGGTTCTGTATGGCTACACCTTC CAWKVLYGYTF
NA TRBJ2-7 TRBV7-9 NA TGTGCCAGCAGCCCGATTTACGAGCAGTACTTC CASSPIYEQYF
NA TRBJ2-7 TRBV7-9 TRBD1 TGTGCCAGCAGCTTAGTTCGGTGGGGACAGTACTCCTACGAGCAGTACTTC CASSLVRWGQYSYEQYF
NA TRBJ2-7 TRBV5-1 NA TGCGCCAGCGGACCAGGCACCGGCTACGAGCAGTACTTC CASGPGTGYEQYF
few TRBJ1-4 TRBV12-5 NA TGTGCTAGTGGTTTAGGAAGCACTAATGAAAAACTGTTTTTT CASGLGSTNEKLFF
NA TRBJ1-1 TRBV12-3/TRBV12-4 NA TGTGCCAGCAGTTCAGGGCCCTTGAACACTGAAGCTTTCTTT CASSSGPLNTEAFF
few TRBJ2-3 TRBV5-1 TRBD2 TGCGCCAGCGCCGGGACTAGCGGGGGTTATCGCACAGATACGCAGTATTTT CASAGTSGGYRTDTQYF
NA TRBJ2-4 TRBV7-6 TRBD2 TGTGCCAGCAGCCCGAGCGGGGGGGCCACGGTATCCAAAAACATTCAGTACTTC CASSPSGGATVSKNIQYF
NA TRBJ2-1 TRBV10-3 TRBD1 TGTGCCATGGGACAGGGGGACTACAATGAGCAGTTCTTC CAMGQGDYNEQFF
few TRBJ2-1 TRBV5-1 NA TGCGCCAGCGCCAGTGGGGTACAGGGTTATGAGCAGTTCTTC CASASGVQGYEQFF
NA TRBJ2-3 TRBV27 TRBD2 TGTGCCAGCAGTTTATACCCCGGGACTAGCGGGAGGAGGAGGTTGACAGATACGCAGTATTTT CASSLYPGTSGRRRLTDTQYF
few TRBJ2-1 TRBV24-1 NA TGTGCCACCAGTGATCCGGGGAATGAGCAGTTCTTC CATSDPGNEQFF
few TRBJ1-1 TRBV28 NA TGTGCCAGCAGTTTGGAGGGCACGGGGACTGAAGCTTTCTTT CASSLEGTGTEAFF
NA TRBJ1-4 TRBV11-2 NA TGTGCCAGCAGCCCCAACCCCGGACAGAGTGAAAAACTGTTTTTT CASSPNPGQSEKLFF
NA TRBJ2-7 TRBV12-3/TRBV12-4 NA TGTGCCAGCAGCCAGAAGCTTTCCCACGAGCAGTACTTC CASSQKLSHEQYF
NA TRBJ2-7 TRBV4-2 TRBD1 TGTGCCAGCAGCCGACAGGGGGCTTTTTACGAGCAGTACTTC CASSRQGAFYEQYF
NA TRBJ2-3 TRBV12-3/TRBV12-4 NA TGTGCCAGCAGTCCCCGGCATTTGGCTACGCAGTATTTT CASSPRHLATQYF
NA TRBJ2-3 TRBV5-1 NA TGCGCCAGCAGCATGGTGGGAGATACGCAGTATTTT CASSMVGDTQYF
few TRBJ1-5 TRBV12-3/TRBV12-4 TRBD1 TGTGCCAGCAGTTTTAGGGACAGGGGTGCTGATACGCAGCATTTT CASSFRDRGADTQHF
few TRBJ2-3 TRBV10-3 NA TGTGCCATCAGTGAGTCGACGTCAGACGGTCCCACAGATACGCAGTATTTT CAISESTSDGPTDTQYF